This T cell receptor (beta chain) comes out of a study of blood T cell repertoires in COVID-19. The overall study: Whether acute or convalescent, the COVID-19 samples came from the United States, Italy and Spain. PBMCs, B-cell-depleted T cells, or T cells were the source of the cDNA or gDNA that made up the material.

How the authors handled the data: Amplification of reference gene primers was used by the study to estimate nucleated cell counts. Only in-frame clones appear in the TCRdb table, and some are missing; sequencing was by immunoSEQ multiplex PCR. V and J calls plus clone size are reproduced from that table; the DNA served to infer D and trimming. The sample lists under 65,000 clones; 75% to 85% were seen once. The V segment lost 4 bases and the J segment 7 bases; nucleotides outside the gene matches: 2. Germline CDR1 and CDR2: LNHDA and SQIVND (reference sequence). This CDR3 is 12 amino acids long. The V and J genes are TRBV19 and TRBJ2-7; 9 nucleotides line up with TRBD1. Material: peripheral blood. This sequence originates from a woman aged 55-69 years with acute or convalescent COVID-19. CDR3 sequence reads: CASSTDRGEQYF. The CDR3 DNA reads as TGTGCCAGTAGTACGGACAGGGGTGAGCAGTACTTC.